This T cell receptor (beta chain) was observed in a study of blood T cell repertoires in COVID-19. The method was immunoSEQ multiplex PCR; TCRdb's version includes in-frame clones alone and lacks a portion of them. The data show about 260,000 clones, with roughly 90% seen just once and roughly 4% held by the top ten. This clonotype was sampled from a man between 60 and 75 years old who had recovered from COVID-19. The sample consisted of peripheral blood.

The CDR3 loop reads CASSLGLAGLTYEQYF. In nucleotides, the CDR3 is TGCGCCAGCAGCTTGGGACTAGCGGGTTTAACCTACGAGCAGTACTTC. J is TRBJ2-7 and V is TRBV5-1; TRBD2 aligns across 10 bases. This CDR3 has 16 amino acids. V shed 0 bases, J shed 2 bases, and the junction held 5 bases outside the gene matches. In germline, CDR1 is SGHRS, CDR2 YFSETQ.